The entry below gives a single TCR beta chain sequence along with its context. What it recognizes is unknown. V lost 6 bases to trimming and J lost 4 bases, with 17 bases between them. CDR3 length equals 15 residues. CDR1 and CDR2 from the germline V gene are LNHDA and SQIVND (reference sequence). TCRdb keeps only in-frame clones here, not all; method: immunoSEQ multiplex PCR. The repertoire holds approximately 2.1 million clones, with about 92% as singletons. The data derive from a study of shared clonotypes between healthy human individuals. Looking at the study overall: Three CD4 naive, three CD4 memory, two CD8 naive and one CD8 memory plate were used per donor. Study results and caveats: Generation of non-shared clonotypes was less probable than generation of clonotypes shared by all four donors.

The sequenced material came from naive CD4+ T cells from PBMCs. Noted subset: CD45RA+ positively selected. This sequence joins TRBV19 and TRBJ2-3; TRBD1 might be the D (5 bases). The source of this sequence is a man aged 18 to 30 in good health. Some clones in this sample may be carry-over from other donors' samples. CDR3 protein: CASSPGFWGADTQYF. The CDR3 DNA follows: TGTGCCAGTAGCCCCGGATTTTGGGGCGCAGATACGCAGTATTTT.